This TCR beta chain was obtained from a study of OX40 agonist ivuxolimab in advanced cancers. As for the study more broadly: Ivuxolimab was a fully human IgG2 agonistic monoclonal antibody targeting the costimulatory receptor OX40 (CD134). Intravenous ivuxolimab was administered to patients every 2 weeks at six dose levels: 0.01, 0.1, 0.3, 1.5, 3 and 10 mg/kg. Among the roughly 52 dose-escalation patients, some 20 had hepatocellular carcinoma, roughly 15 melanoma, 9 renal cell carcinoma and 9 head and neck cancer. In the dose-escalation cohort, around 80% of patients were male, and the mean age was roughly 60 years with a range of roughly 23 to 90. Prior anti-PD-1, anti-PD-L1 or anti-CTLA-4 therapy was permitted, and 40% of dose-escalation patients had received checkpoint inhibitors. Three dose-escalation patients achieved partial responses, one with hepatocellular carcinoma and two with cutaneous melanoma. The purpose of peripheral TCRbeta sequencing was to test whether ivuxolimab changed TCR sequence diversity and led to clonal T-cell expansion. The monotherapy dose-escalation portion (N ≈ 52 patients) of the phase I ivuxolimab trial is reported in the paper.

V is shortened by 2 bases, J by 5 bases, and the region joining them spans 6 bases. The CDR3 starts with the cysteine, ends with the phenylalanine, and has 12 residues. Only the CDR3 region is kept as DNA, spanning 36 bases read in frame from base 1. The germline V gene provides CDR1 MDHEN and CDR2 SYDVKM. Results and caveats for the whole study, not just this receptor: On average, CD8+ T cells showed more expanded clones than CD4+ T cells after ivuxolimab. At doses of 0.1 to 3.0 mg/kg, clonal expansion of both CD4+ and CD8+ blood T cells was observed from baseline to week 6. Low levels of normalized T-cell clonal expansion were also seen in some patients who did not respond. The antigen specificity of the clonally expanded peripheral T cells was not determined. In partial responders in the 0.1-3.0 mg/kg groups, normalized peripheral clonal expansion was found to be among the lowest, especially among CD8+ T cells.

The trial excluded patients who had a history of autoimmune disease or were on systemic immunosuppression. Peripheral blood for TCR sequencing was collected from all dose cohorts at baseline, on cycle 4 day 1, and on cycle 7 day 1. Samples were obtained from an open-label, multicenter, first-in-human phase I dose-escalation trial of ivuxolimab. The trial enrolled adults with locally advanced or metastatic head and neck squamous cell, hepatocellular, melanoma or renal cell carcinoma. Before TCR sequencing, CD4+ T cells and CD8+ T cells were sorted from peripheral blood as separate populations. On this clone itself: It has no known antigen specificity. Base qualities are not recorded, but no much larger clone differs from it by a single base. Other DNA sequences in the sample encode the same CDR3.

To sequence the TCRbeta CDR3 region, genomic DNA was isolated from the sorted cells. TCRbeta CDR3 regions were sequenced using the immunoSEQ Assay. The immuneACCESS repertoire file appears here via TCRdb, limited to in-frame rearrangements. These files lack a portion of the clones; in checked studies, under half of the deficit traces to unresolved V genes, and the cause of the others is not known. The sample profile shows 90,000 to 100,000 clones; about nine tenths of them were found once. Of the sample, around 0.82% is held by the ten largest clones. Recombination joined TRBV28 with TRBJ1-2; no D gene is confidently identified. The sample here was CD4+ or CD8+ T cells sorted from blood, taken in a trial of the OX40 agonist ivuxolimab. The TCR originated in an adult with an advanced solid tumor such as melanoma, head and neck, liver or kidney cancer. CDR3 loop: CASSLSRYGYTF. The nucleotide sequence is given as TGTGCCAGCAGTTTAAGCCGTTATGGCTACACCTTC.